The 19 T cell receptor beta chains listed next were all sequenced from one sample in a study of cytomegalovirus exposure and HLA in healthy donors. The method was immunoSEQ multiplex PCR; TCRdb's version includes in-frame clones alone and lacks a portion of them. Here the sample spans around 71,000 clones, approximately 96% being singletons. Sequencing was performed on PBMCs. The receptor set was obtained from a man aged 18 to 29 in good health and CMV-seropositive.

The chain recombines TRBV29-1 with TRBJ2-7; TRBD1 aligns across 7 bases. CDR3 length: 13 residues. Germline CDR1 reads SQVTM; CDR2 reads ANQGSEA. With V trimmed by 6 bases and J by 0 bases, 5 bases remained unmatched. CDR3 coding DNA: TGCAGCGTGACACGACAGGGCTCCTACGAGCAGTACTTC. Translated, it gives CSVTRQGSYEQYF.

This chain uses TRBV6-5 with TRBJ2-7, with 11 bases identical to TRBD1. Germline V gene lookup returns CDR1 MNHEY and CDR2 SVGAGI. V lost 9 bases and J lost 2; bases outside the gene matches: 6. The CDR3 covers 14 residues. In nucleotides, the CDR3 is TGTGCCAGTCAGTTGGGACAGGGGGCCTACGAGCAGTACTTC. Residues: CASQLGQGAYEQYF.

The gene calls are TRBV29-1 and TRBJ2-3; a weak D match, TRBD1 (6 bases). Germline assignment: CDR1 SQVTM and CDR2 ANQGSEA. Between the trimmed V and J ends, which lost 6 bases and 8 bases, there was a span of 15 bases. There are 12 residues in the CDR3. The CDR3 is CSVPTGPGTQYF. As DNA, the CDR3 is TGCAGCGTGCCGACAGGACCGGGTACGCAGTATTTT.

CDR3 nucleotide sequence: TGTGCCAGCAGCTTGGGGGGGGACGGCTACACCTTC. Its protein is CASSLGGDGYTF. This sequence joins TRBV5-6 and TRBJ1-2; D might be TRBD1 (5 bases). The CDR3 runs 12 residues. Germline loops: CDR1 SGHDT, CDR2 YYEEEE. V was trimmed by 0 bases and J by 8 bases, leaving 8 bases between them.

The chain recombines TRBV11-2 with TRBJ2-7, with 11 bases lining up with TRBD2. The CDR3 sequence is 18 residues long. J lost 0 bases, V lost 5 bases, and 12 bases had no gene match. The germline V gene encodes CDR1 SGHAT and CDR2 FQNNGV. Written as DNA, the CDR3 is TGTGCCAGCAGCGCTAGGACTAGCGGGTACTCAAGCTCCTACGAGCAGTACTTC. Protein: CASSARTSGYSSSYEQYF.

This clone was seen a single time. J is TRBJ2-3 and V is TRBV7-3; D is ambiguous. Germline CDR1 reads SGHTA; CDR2 reads FQGTGA. The CDR3 has 16 amino acids. Between the trimmed V and J ends, which lost 2 bases and 3 bases, there was a span of 15 bases. The DNA for the CDR3 is TGTGCCAGCAGCTTAGAGGTAGAGGCCGGAACAGATACGCAGTATTTT. This gives the protein CASSLEVEAGTDTQYF.

This chain connects TRBV4-1 to TRBJ2-2; no firm D call. The germline V and J ends were trimmed by 1 base and 5 bases, with 5 bases remaining between them. The CDR3 is made up of 13 amino acids. The germline CDR1 and CDR2 sequences are MGHRA and YSYEKL. The CDR3 here is CASSQVMTGELFF. The CDR3 nucleotides read TGCGCCAGCAGCCAAGTTATGACCGGGGAGCTGTTTTTT.

The rearrangement uses TRBV28 and TRBJ1-2; 7 positions agree with TRBD1. Germline CDR1 MDHEN, CDR2 SYDVKM. Losses at the gene ends were 1 base for V and 5 bases for J; bases not matched to a gene: 16. The CDR3 has 18 amino acids. The DNA for the CDR3 is TGTGCCAGCAGTTTATTCCAAAACAGGGGTCGCAGGGATTATGGCTACACCTTC. Protein: CASSLFQNRGRRDYGYTF.

This rearrangement joins TRBV7-9 to TRBJ1-1; possibly TRBD1 for D (6 bases). CDR1 and CDR2 (germline): SEHNR, FQNEAQ (reference sequence). The V end was cut by 5 bases, the J end by 2 bases, with 15 bases between. The CDR3 loop spans 15 amino acids. The DNA of the CDR3 is TGTGCCAGCAGCCCACGGCGGGGGACAAACACTGAAGCTTTCTTT. Its translation: CASSPRRGTNTEAFF.

The rearrangement uses TRBV7-8 and TRBJ1-4; D gene ambiguous. CDR1 is SGHVS and CDR2 is FQNEAQ in the germline V gene. Trimming stripped 7 bases from V and 0 bases from J, with 9 bases between. The CDR3 consists of 14 residues. The CDR3 region is CASTQTTTNEKLFF. CDR3 nucleotides: TGTGCCAGCACCCAGACAACAACTAATGAAAAACTGTTTTTT.

V and J are TRBV27 and TRBJ2-4; 7 nucleotides line up with TRBD2. J lost 1 base, V lost 4 bases, and 4 bases had no gene match. The CDR3 runs 15 residues. Per germline, CDR1 MNHEY and CDR2 SMNVEV (reference sequence). The CDR3 is CASSSGGFAKNIQYF. The CDR3 coding sequence is TGTGCCAGCAGTTCGGGAGGTTTCGCCAAAAACATTCAGTACTTC.

This chain uses TRBV11-2 with TRBJ2-1; TRBD1 matches 10 bases. Germline V gene lookup returns CDR1 SGHAT and CDR2 FQNNGV. The CDR3 covers 14 residues. V dropped 5 bases and J dropped 13; count of bases not matched to a gene: 11. CDR3 sequence reads: CASSPTRDRGLQFF. CDR3 bases: TGTGCCAGCAGCCCCACCCGAGACAGGGGGCTTCAGTTCTTC. Supplemented by reference TRBV11-2 and TRBJ2-1, the full variable domain reads EAGVAQSPRYKIIEKRQSVAFWCNPISGHATLYWYQQILGQGPKLLIQFQNNGVVDDSQLPKDRFSAERLKGVDSTLKIQPAKLEDSAVYLCASSPTRDRGLQFFGPGTRLTVL.

The gene calls are TRBV6-1 and TRBJ2-7; weak D call: TRBD1 (6 bases). The V end was cut by 4 bases, the J end by 4 bases, with 14 bases between. Germline assignment: CDR1 MNHNS and CDR2 SASEGT. This CDR3 has 14 residues. The CDR3 bases are TGTGCCAGCAGTGGGCCGGGACAAATATACGAGCAGTACTTC. It yields the protein CASSGPGQIYEQYF.

This chain joins TRBV5-1 and TRBJ1-6; the D is unclear. V dropped 2 bases and J dropped 14 bases, with 14 bases sitting between them. Germline lookup yields CDR1 SGHRS and CDR2 YFSETQ. This CDR3 comprises 13 residues. CDR3: CASSFSEESTLHF. In DNA, the CDR3 is TGCGCCAGCAGCTTTAGTGAGGAGTCCACCCTCCACTTT.

This chain links TRBV11-2 with TRBJ1-2, with D uncertain. V lost 2 bases, J lost 4 bases, and 14 bases lay in between. Germline V gene data show CDR1 as SGHAT and CDR2 as FQNNGV. CDR3 length equals 15 residues. This chain's CDR3 is CASSLSLEGGYGYTF. DNA for the CDR3: TGTGCCAGCAGCTTATCGTTGGAGGGCGGCTATGGCTACACCTTC.

The CDR3 protein is CASSSRGGATTDTQYF. CDR3 sequence (DNA): TGTGCCAGCAGCTCGAGGGGGGGGGCTACCACAGATACGCAGTATTTT. This chain uses TRBV7-3 with TRBJ2-3, with a tentative D call TRBD2 (7 bases). The CDR3 runs 16 residues. Trimming left V 4 bases short and J 2 bases short, with 16 bases between. CDR1 SGHTA and CDR2 FQGTGA come from the germline V gene.

Regarding this clone: Germline is not matched at one junction end, which may reflect a read error. The chain employs TRBV15 and TRBJ2-7; possibly TRBD2 for D (5 bases). Germline V gives CDR1 LNHNV, CDR2 YYDKDF (reference sequence). This CDR3 has 14 residues. Here the CDR3 DNA reads TGTGCCACCAGCCCCCCGGGATCCTCCTCCGAGCAGTACTTC. Translated, it gives CATSPPGSSSEQYF.

The CDR3 protein is CASSPGGELFF. The CDR3, as DNA: TGTGCCAGCAGCCCGGGAGGGGAGCTGTTTTTT. The rearrangement joins TRBV7-8 to TRBJ2-2; possibly TRBD2 for D (5 bases). Germline V gene sequence: CDR1 SGHVS, CDR2 FQNEAQ. V lost 5 bases to trimming and J lost 8 bases, with 6 bases between them. This CDR3 has 11 amino acids.

This clone was found once. J is TRBJ2-1 and V is TRBV5-1, with 7 bases matching TRBD2. Germline lookup yields CDR1 SGHRS and CDR2 YFSETQ. The V gene end was trimmed by 5 bases and the J gene end by 0 bases; junction bases not matched to a gene: 5. CDR3 size: 15 residues. This CDR3 reads CASRASGSSYNEQFF. CDR3 coding DNA: TGCGCCAGCAGGGCTAGCGGTAGCTCCTACAATGAGCAGTTCTTC. The full variable domain, completed using reference TRBV5-1 and TRBJ2-1, is KAGVTQTPRYLIKTRGQQVTLSCSPISGHRSVSWYQQTPGQGLQFLFEYFSETQRNKGNFPGRFSGRQFSNSRSEMNVSTLELGDSALYLCASRASGSSYNEQFFGPGTRLTVL.